Below are 21 T cell receptor beta chains sequenced from a single sample in a study of T cells in Graves' hyperthyroidism and ophthalmopathy (dated by TCRdb to the late 2010s). Libraries were built with multiplex PCR. The sequencing machine was an Illumina HiSeq 2000. The TCR beta CDR3 regions were amplified from RNA transcripts. The first round of RT-PCR for the TCR CDR3 was performed with the HTBI primer set and the Qiagen OneStep RT-PCR kit. The public reads were run again by TCRdb, first through fastp at Q25 and then through MiXCR, and only productive beta chains were kept. Here each entry gathers all rows of one CDR3 protein and keeps the most common genes and DNA. The sample data list 500,000 to 800,000 distinct CDR3 sequences, and about 14% of these were observed just once. Of the sample, approximately 12% falls within the top ten clones. Source material: blood. These receptors came from a woman aged 45-59 years with Graves' ophthalmopathy.

This chain connects TRBV25-1 to TRBJ2-3; possible D gene TRBD2, 6 bases. The germline V gene has CDR1 MGHDK and CDR2 SYGVNS. V lost 4 bases to trimming and J lost 3 bases, with 11 bases between them. There are 14 residues in the CDR3. The DNA of the CDR3 is TGTGCCAGCAGTGTAAGCGGGCCGACAGATACGCAGTATTTT. Its translation: CASSVSGPTDTQYF.

The rearrangement uses TRBV7-3 and TRBJ2-3; D gene ambiguous. The ends were cut back, 5 bases at V and 1 base at J, with 16 bases in the middle. The germline CDR1 and CDR2 sequences are SGHTA and FQGTGA. The CDR3 runs to 16 residues. As DNA, the CDR3 is TGTGCCAGCAGCCCTGGTTATGGGAAGGGCACAGATACGCAGTATTTT. Residues: CASSPGYGKGTDTQYF.

The chain couples TRBV30 to TRBJ2-3; the D gene could be TRBD1 or TRBD2 (5 bases each). This CDR3 has 15 amino acids. Germline V gene data show CDR1 as GTSNPN and CDR2 as SVGIG (reference sequence). The V and J ends lost 1 base and 4 bases respectively, with 15 bases between them. The CDR3 protein is CAWSDPRDGADTQYF. The CDR3 nucleotides read TGTGCCTGGAGTGACCCCAGGGACGGCGCAGATACGCAGTATTTT. The complete variable domain, with remaining parts taken from reference TRBV30 and TRBJ2-3, reads SQTIHQWPATLVQPVGSPLSLECTVEGTSNPNLYWYRQAAGRGLQLLFYSVGIGQISSEVPQNLSASRPQDRQFILSSKKLLLSDSGFYLCAWSDPRDGADTQYFGPGTRLTVL.

This clonotype was recorded many times. The genes are TRBV12-3 or TRBV12-4 and TRBJ1-2; 10 bases match TRBD1. The ends lost 5 bases at V and 8 bases at J; junction bases unmatched: 5. The CDR3 is 13 amino acids. The CDR3 DNA is TGTGCCAGCAGTCAAGGGACAGGGGTCGGCTACACCTTC. It is translated as CASSQGTGVGYTF.

This clonotype was counted ten times or more. The V gene is TRBV24-1, the J gene TRBJ1-2, with 7 positions matching TRBD1. Trimming removed 2 bases from V and 4 bases from J; junction bases left unmatched: 3. The germline V gene has CDR1 KGHDR and CDR2 SFDVKD. CDR3 length: 14 amino acids. The CDR3 loop reads CATSDSTGPYGYTF. CDR3 coding DNA: TGTGCCACCAGTGATTCGACAGGGCCCTATGGCTACACCTTC.

This clonotype was counted at least ten times. The chain carries TRBV5-1 and TRBJ2-3, with TRBD2 matching over 10 bases. CDR1 is SGHRS and CDR2 is YFSETQ in the germline V gene. V dropped 0 bases and J dropped 9; count of bases not matched to a gene: 13. The CDR3 contains 17 residues. The CDR3 spells CASSLASASSGSGTQYF. The CDR3 DNA reads as TGCGCCAGCAGCTTGGCCTCCGCGTCTAGCGGGAGTGGCACGCAGTATTTT.

This clonotype was recorded many times. The rearrangement uses TRBV11-2 and TRBJ2-7, with 10 nucleotides matching TRBD2. CDR1 SGHAT and CDR2 FQNNGV come from the germline V gene. The CDR3 has 17 residues. The J segment lost 1 base and the V segment lost 1 base, leaving 7 bases of the junction unmatched. This CDR3 reads CASSLALLAGPSYEQYF. The CDR3 coding sequence is TGTGCCAGCAGCTTAGCTTTACTAGCGGGACCATCCTACGAGCAGTACTTC.

The gene calls are TRBV14 and TRBJ1-2; D not certain. CDR3 length equals 14 residues. Trimming removed 0 bases at V and 7 bases at J, with 12 bases between. The germline CDR1 and CDR2 sequences are SGHDN and FVKESK. The CDR3 DNA reads TGTGCCAGCAGCCAAGATTGGGGAACTCCTGGCTACACCTTC. Its translation is CASSQDWGTPGYTF.

This clonotype was detected a few times. The CDR3 DNA sequence: TGTGCCAGCAGTTCCTCGGTAGGCCAGGGGCTGTTTTTT. It codes for CASSSSVGQGLFF. The chain links TRBV27 to TRBJ2-2; D is possibly TRBD1 (5 bases). V lost 4 bases to trimming and J lost 13 bases, with 16 bases between them. The CDR3 has 13 residues. Per germline, CDR1 MNHEY and CDR2 SMNVEV (reference sequence).

This clonotype has a handful of counts. The chain employs TRBV9 and TRBJ2-3, with TRBD2 matching over 7 bases. CDR1 is SGDLS and CDR2 is YYNGEE in the germline V gene. V gave up 4 bases and J gave up 4 bases; unmatched junction bases: 12. This CDR3 is built from 16 residues. The CDR3 spells CASSIQGAGVADTQYF. CDR3 nucleotides: TGTGCCAGCAGCATTCAGGGTGCGGGAGTGGCAGATACGCAGTATTTT.

The table lists this clonotype with many counts. The CDR3 DNA is TGTGCCAGCAGTGAAGTGACCCCAGGGGAGACCCAGTACTTC. This gives the protein CASSEVTPGETQYF. J is TRBJ2-5 and V is TRBV2; the D gene is possibly TRBD1 (5 bases). CDR3 length equals 14 residues. Germline V gene data show CDR1 as SNHLY and CDR2 as FYNNEI. The ends were cut back, 1 base at V and 5 bases at J, with 11 bases in the middle.

The rearrangement uses TRBV10-3 and TRBJ1-2; TRBD1 might be the D (5 bases). From germline, CDR1 is ENHRY and CDR2 SYGVKD. The CDR3 consists of 13 residues. V was trimmed by 7 bases and J by 4 bases, leaving 13 bases between them. The CDR3 DNA follows: TGTGCCATCACACGGGGCGCCTCCTATGGCTACACCTTC. This sequence encodes CAITRGASYGYTF.

In this sample, this clonotype turned up a few times. This rearrangement joins TRBV30 to TRBJ2-7; a possible D gene is TRBD2 (6 bases). The CDR3 consists of 13 residues. The germline V gene has CDR1 GTSNPN and CDR2 SVGIG (reference sequence). V was clipped by 4 bases and J by 8 bases, with 18 bases between them. CDR3 sequence reads: CAWTTGREIQQYF. In DNA, the CDR3 is TGTGCCTGGACCACGGGACGGGAGATACAGCAGTACTTC.

In this sample, this clonotype turned up many times. CDR3 loop: CASSWKLTDESGELFF. Written as DNA, the CDR3 is TGTGCCAGCAGTTGGAAACTTACAGATGAGTCCGGGGAGCTGTTTTTT. This sequence joins TRBV28 and TRBJ2-2; D uncertain. V lost 4 bases to trimming and J lost 6 bases, with 18 bases between them. The CDR3 runs to 16 residues. Germline values: CDR1 MDHEN, CDR2 SYDVKM.

The genes are TRBV24-1 and TRBJ1-1; 7 nucleotides match TRBD1. The V gene's germline CDR1 is KGHDR and CDR2 SFDVKD. This CDR3 spans 14 amino acids. V lost 7 bases, J lost 1 base, and 5 bases stayed unmatched. The CDR3 sequence is CATRGQSQNTEAFF. The CDR3 coding sequence is TGTGCCACCAGGGGACAGTCCCAGAACACTGAAGCTTTCTTT.

The V call is TRBV12-3 or TRBV12-4, the J call TRBJ2-2, with 13 bases that match TRBD2. The CDR3 is 17 residues long. V shed 7 bases and J 4 bases; nucleotides not matched to a gene: 9. The CDR3 is CASIGLAGVLLTGELFF. The CDR3 nucleotides are TGTGCCAGCATCGGACTAGCGGGAGTTCTCCTCACCGGGGAGCTGTTTTTT.

The chain joins TRBV20-1 to TRBJ1-2, with D unresolved. Trimming cost V 6 bases and J 4 bases, with 12 bases left between them. Germline V gives CDR1 DFQATT, CDR2 SNEGSKA (reference sequence). The CDR3 runs 12 residues. The CDR3 DNA reads TGCAGTGCCCAGACACAGATCTATGGCTACACCTTC. Translating gives CSAQTQIYGYTF.

The V call is TRBV15, the J call TRBJ2-1; D is unresolved. This CDR3 is 13 amino acids long. V was cut by 5 bases and J by 2 bases, with 7 bases left in between. Per germline, CDR1 LNHNV and CDR2 YYDKDF (reference sequence). CDR3 in DNA: TGTGCCACCAGCCTACGGGCCTACAATGAGCAGTTCTTC. It specifies CATSLRAYNEQFF.

This clonotype was counted many times. This CDR3 reads CASLGTMYTEAFF. DNA of the CDR3: TGTGCCAGCCTCGGGACAATGTACACTGAAGCTTTCTTT. This chain uses TRBV28 with TRBJ1-1, with D possibly TRBD1 on 6 matching bases. The germline V gene encodes CDR1 MDHEN and CDR2 SYDVKM. The CDR3 is 13 amino acids. Trimming stripped 8 bases from V and 3 bases from J, with 13 bases between.

In this sample, this clonotype turned up many times. This chain connects TRBV3-1 to TRBJ1-1; 10 bases are shared with TRBD1. After removal of 1 base from V and 12 bases from J, the junction contained 2 bases not matched to a gene. The germline CDR1 and CDR2 sequences are LGHDT and YNNKEL (reference sequence). The CDR3 has 12 residues. The CDR3, as DNA: TGTGCCAGCAGCCAAGGACAGGGGGCAACTTTCTTT. It specifies CASSQGQGATFF. Looking up the rest from reference TRBV3-1 and TRBJ1-1 gives the full variable domain: DTAVSQTPKYLVTQMGNDKSIKCEQNLGHDTMYWYKQDSKKFLKIMFSYNNKELIINETVPNRFSPKSPDKAHLNLHINSLELGDSAVYFCASSQGQGATFFGQGTRLTVV.

This clonotype was found many times. The chain carries TRBV6-1 and TRBJ1-1; D gene ambiguous. Trimming removed 2 bases at V and 3 bases at J, with 4 bases between. Germline V CDR1 and CDR2: MNHNS, SASEGT. The CDR3 is 12 residues long. The CDR3 region is CASSERYTEAFF. Written as DNA, the CDR3 is TGTGCCAGCAGTGAAAGGTACACTGAAGCTTTCTTT.